This T cell receptor beta chain emerged from a study of siplizumab effects on memory and regulatory T cells. General observations from the study: Controls had 26.9% Treg-derived mappable alloreactive CD4+ clones on average, versus approximately 69% with siplizumab. Naive T cells appeared more varied than memory cells and looked like key alloresponse contributors.

Roughly 9.8 x 10^4 TCR templates were assayed per sample. Sequenced by immunoSEQ multiplex PCR; TCRdb stores in-frame clones only, minus some. The sample holds approximately 120,000 clones, about 92% seen once. The germline gives CDR1 SQVTM, CDR2 ANQGSEA. The CDR3 is 11 residues long. V was trimmed by 3 bases and J by 6 bases, leaving 8 bases between them. As to this clone: What it binds is unknown.

The TCR comes from a human donor in good health. The rearrangement uses TRBV29-1 and TRBJ1-1, with D tentatively TRBD1 (6 bases). The sequencing input was Tregs sorted from blood. This chain's CDR3 is CSVDRGAEAFF. The CDR3 DNA reads TGCAGCGTTGACAGGGGCGCTGAAGCTTTCTTT.